The present TCR beta chain was sequenced within a study of T cells in Graves' hyperthyroidism and ophthalmopathy. Graves' hyperthyroidism qualified as stable when ophthalmopathy did not progress within 18 months. Orbital computed tomography and thyroid ultrasound, together with serum TRAb and thyroxine and clinical symptoms, were used for diagnoses. Overall study findings and caveats: Also found in blood were most expanded thyroid clonotypes above 0.001.

This clonotype was observed at least ten times. Its matching antigen is unknown. Using RNA transcripts as the source, TCR beta CDR3 regions were amplified. Carried out on the TCR CDR3, a first-round RT-PCR used the HTBI primer set. TCRdb called the multiplex PCR reads again in MiXCR, with one record for every CDR3 protein. This table holds approximately 560,000 distinct CDR3 sequences, more than 45% found once. V was pared by 3 bases and J by 7 bases, with 10 bases between. This CDR3 is 13 amino acids long. CDR1 is MDHEN, CDR2 SYDVKM, per germline. Material: peripheral blood or thyroid tissue (not recorded which). This clonotype was obtained from a woman aged 18-35 years with Graves' hyperthyroidism. The chain couples TRBV28 to TRBJ1-5; D perhaps matches TRBD1 (6 bases). The CDR3 is CASSLTGHQPQHF. CDR3 nucleotide sequence: TGTGCCAGCAGTTTGACAGGTCACCAGCCCCAGCATTTT.